These T cell receptor beta chains were read from a single sample in a study of OX40 agonist ivuxolimab in advanced cancers. Some clones are missing from TCRdb's copy, which holds only in-frame ones; the method was immunoSEQ multiplex PCR. The sample yields under 100,000 clones, around nine tenths seen once. The source material was CD4+ or CD8+ T cells sorted from blood, sampled in a trial of the OX40 agonist ivuxolimab. These receptors came from an adult with an advanced solid tumor such as melanoma, head and neck, liver or kidney cancer. Each CDR3 is given with its conserved first and last residue. A D gene is named only where the DNA matches it firmly. The size of a clone is reported for some rows only, either as once, few or many, or as a class for expanded clones.

d_call j_call v_call clone_size cdr3_nt cdr3_aa
TRBD2 TRBJ2-3 TRBV6-6 NA TGTGTTTCTAACCCCTCAAGCGGGACCGGAGATACGCAGTATTTT CVSNPSSGTGDTQYF
NA TRBJ1-2 TRBV6-5 NA TGTGCCAGCAGTTACTCGAGGGATTATGGCTACACCTTC CASSYSRDYGYTF
NA TRBJ2-1 TRBV18 NA TGTGCCAGCTCACCGGCGCAGTACAATGAGCAGTTCTTC CASSPAQYNEQFF
NA TRBJ1-5 TRBV5-8 few TGTGCCAGCAGCTTGGAACCTTATCAGCCCCAGCATTTT CASSLEPYQPQHF
NA TRBJ1-2 TRBV29-1 NA TGCAGCGTTATTAAGGCAGGGATAGTGGATGGCTACACCTTC CSVIKAGIVDGYTF
NA TRBJ2-5 TRBV19 NA TGTGCCAGTAGTACCCCCGGGGAGACCCAGTACTTC CASSTPGETQYF
TRBD1 TRBJ2-2 TRBV10-3 NA TGTGCCATCGCTCGGACAGGGGACACCGGGGAGCTGTTTTTT CAIARTGDTGELFF
NA TRBJ2-3 TRBV19 NA TGTGCCTCGCGCCCCGGGGCAGGGGAGTTAGATACGCAGTATTTT CASRPGAGELDTQYF
TRBD1 TRBJ2-7 TRBV11-2 NA TGTGCCAGCAGCTTCCGTCCCGGGACAGGGGGATTCTCCCACGAGCAGTACTTC CASSFRPGTGGFSHEQYF
NA TRBJ2-5 TRBV7-2 NA TGTGCCAGCAGCTTACAACAGGGTTCAATTGAGACCCAGTACTTC CASSLQQGSIETQYF
NA TRBJ2-3 TRBV27 NA TGTGCCAGCAGTTTAAAAGGGGGTCCCCTAGTACCAGATACGCAGTATTTT CASSLKGGPLVPDTQYF
TRBD1 TRBJ1-5 TRBV30 NA TGTGCCTGGAGCTACCCAGGGACAGCTGGTAATCAGCCCCAGCATTTT CAWSYPGTAGNQPQHF
NA TRBJ2-7 TRBV2 NA TGTGCCAGCAGTGAAGATTTAACATGGGTCGAGCAGTACTTC CASSEDLTWVEQYF
NA TRBJ2-1 TRBV1 once TGCACCAGCAGCCAAGATCTAGGAAGGACAGGGGCCCACGGCTACAATGAGCAGTTCTTC CTSSQDLGRTGAHGYNEQFF
NA TRBJ2-2 TRBV7-3 few TGTGCCAGCAGCTCCCGCAACACCGGGGAGCTGTTTTTT CASSSRNTGELFF
TRBD2 TRBJ2-1 TRBV2 once TGTGCCAGCAGTCAGACTAGCGGTGAGCAGTTCTTC CASSQTSGEQFF
NA TRBJ2-3 TRBV6-6 NA TGTGCCAGCAGCCCTAGACTGGATACGCAGTATTTT CASSPRLDTQYF
NA TRBJ2-2 TRBV6-4 NA TGTGCCAGAAAACAGGGTACCGGGGAGCTGTTTTTT CARKQGTGELFF
NA TRBJ1-1 TRBV28 once TGTGCCAGCAGTTTCCCGACGGCAGGCATAACTGGGGGCACTGAAGCTTTCTTT CASSFPTAGITGGTEAFF
TRBD1 TRBJ1-4 TRBV10-2 NA TGCGCCAGCAGTCCTGGGACAGGAGAAGGGGAAAAACTGTTTTTT CASSPGTGEGEKLFF
TRBD1 TRBJ1-1 TRBV19 NA TGTGCCAGTAGTATGGAGGACAGGGGCCATGCGAACACTGAAGCTTTCTTT CASSMEDRGHANTEAFF
NA TRBJ2-1 TRBV30 few TGTGCCTGGAGTGTACCTCGTAGGTCCAGGTCCGAGCAGTTCTTC CAWSVPRRSRSEQFF
NA TRBJ1-5 TRBV6-1 NA TGTGCCAGCGGGTACGATAGCAATCAGCCCCAGCATTTT CASGYDSNQPQHF
NA TRBJ2-7 TRBV2 NA TGTGCCAGCAGTGTAAGAGGTGGGGCGGACAACGAGCAGTACTTC CASSVRGGADNEQYF
NA TRBJ2-4 TRBV6-1 NA TGTGCCAGCAGTGAAGCGCGGGGGGACAGTCTTCAGTACTTC CASSEARGDSLQYF
TRBD2 TRBJ2-5 TRBV9 NA TGTGCCAGCAGCTTAGGGGCGGGAGGGGTCCAAGAGACCCAGTACTTC CASSLGAGGVQETQYF
NA TRBJ2-4 TRBV29-1 NA TGCAGCGTTAGGGACACCCGGTTAAGCATTCAGTACTTC CSVRDTRLSIQYF
NA TRBJ2-3 TRBV6-1 NA TGTGCCAGCAGTGTCGTAAATACGCAGTATTTT CASSVVNTQYF
NA TRBJ2-2 TRBV7-2 once TGTGCCAGCAGCTTAGTGGGACTCACCGGGGAGCTGTTTTTT CASSLVGLTGELFF
NA TRBJ2-2 TRBV18 once TGTGCCAGCTCACCCTGGACAGTACTCACCGGGGAGCTGTTTTTT CASSPWTVLTGELFF
NA TRBJ1-3 TRBV13 NA TGTGCCAGCAGCTTAGGTCCATCTCGAGGAAACACCATATATTTT CASSLGPSRGNTIYF
NA TRBJ2-3 TRBV11-2 NA TGTGCCAGCAGCCGGGACTTGTGGTGGGATACGCAGTATTTT CASSRDLWWDTQYF
NA TRBJ2-4 TRBV5-1 once TGCGCCAGCAGCTTGGCCCGACCCGGAGACATTCAGTACTTC CASSLARPGDIQYF
NA TRBJ1-1 TRBV30 few TGTGCCTGGAGTGTAAGGACAGCCCAAGGAGCTTTCTTT CAWSVRTAQGAFF
NA TRBJ2-2 TRBV11-2 NA TGTGCCAGCAGCTTGCCCTTTGAACAGGTTCCTCGGGAGCTGTTTTTT CASSLPFEQVPRELFF
NA TRBJ1-4 TRBV6-6 once TGTGCCAGCAGCCAAGACCCAACTAATGAAAAACTGTTTTTT CASSQDPTNEKLFF
TRBD1 TRBJ1-1 TRBV2 NA TGTGCCAGCAGTGGGGACAGGGCCGTTATAGCTTTCTTT CASSGDRAVIAFF
TRBD2 TRBJ2-1 TRBV10-2 once TGCGCCAGCAGTGAGGCCGCCTTGGCCGAACCTACTAGCGGGAGGCATGAGCAGTTCTTC CASSEAALAEPTSGRHEQFF
TRBD1 TRBJ1-1 TRBV6-6 NA TGTGCCAGCAGCCGTGACAGGGGCTCGAACACTGAAGCTTTCTTT CASSRDRGSNTEAFF
TRBD1 TRBJ1-1 TRBV6-6 NA TGTGCCAGCAAGGGACAGAGGAACACTGAAGCTTTCTTT CASKGQRNTEAFF
NA TRBJ2-5 TRBV11-2 NA TGTGCCAGCAGCAACCAGGTCGGCTCTCAAGAGACCCAGTACTTC CASSNQVGSQETQYF
NA TRBJ1-2 TRBV6-4 once TGTGCCAGCAGTGCGGGATTAAACTATGGCTACACCTTC CASSAGLNYGYTF
NA TRBJ2-2 TRBV19 NA TGTGCCAGTAGTATTGAAGGGGCCCCAGCCACCGGGGAGCTGTTTTTT CASSIEGAPATGELFF
TRBD1 TRBJ1-3 TRBV18 NA TGTGCCAGCTCACGGGACAGAAATGGAAACACCATATATTTT CASSRDRNGNTIYF
NA TRBJ1-1 TRBV5-1 once TGCGCCAGCAGCCGAACAGGACAGACTGAAGCTTTCTTT CASSRTGQTEAFF